This record covers a single T cell receptor beta chain. A read error may produce the germline difference seen at one junction end. The sample belongs to a study of blood T cells in healthy people across ages. With a J-beta primer mix and a sample-barcoded 5' primer, a second PCR ran about 7 to 12 cycles. TCRdb reanalysed the 5' RACE reads using MiXCR and keeps one entry per CDR3 protein. The sample records about 1.4 million distinct CDR3 sequences, around 59% being singletons. The clonotype comes from a man between 18 and 35 years old in good health. The sample comprised blood.

CDR3 sequence (DNA): TGCAGTGCCTCTCCATGGCTAGCGGGCTACAAGGAGCAGTTCTTC. It specifies CSASPWLAGYKEQFF. This chain connects TRBV20-1 to TRBJ2-1; 8 bases match TRBD2. The CDR3 spans 15 residues. Germline assignment: CDR1 DFQATT and CDR2 SNEGSKA (reference sequence).